Below are 27 T cell receptor beta chains sequenced from a single sample in a study of blood T cells in healthy people across ages. Primed by a sample-barcoded 5' primer and a J-beta primer mix, a second PCR proceeded for about 6 to 12 cycles. From the 5' RACE reads, TCRdb called clonotypes with MiXCR, one entry per CDR3 protein. The table lists around 800,000 distinct CDR3 sequences, about half of them singletons. Material: blood. The receptor source for this set is a man older than 75 in good health.

The chain is built from TRBV18 and TRBJ2-1, with D possibly being TRBD2 (6 bases). Germline V lookup: CDR1 KGHSH, CDR2 LQKENI. With 3 bases removed from V and 13 bases from J, the gap between germline ends came to 16 bases. CDR3 length: 13 residues. CDR3 amino acids: CASSPGLKETQFF. The CDR3 bases are TGTGCCAGCTCACCGGGACTGAAAGAGACCCAGTTCTTC.

This clonotype was recorded many times. The rearrangement joins TRBV5-1 to TRBJ2-3, with 9 bases matching TRBD1. V lost 3 bases to trimming and J lost 3 bases; unmatched junction nucleotides: 8. CDR3 size: 16 residues. Germline V CDR1 and CDR2: SGHRS, YFSETQ. The CDR3 region has the DNA TGCGCCAGCAGCTCCGGACAGGGGATGTCGACAGATACGCAGTATTTT. It specifies CASSSGQGMSTDTQYF.

J is TRBJ2-5 and V is TRBV7-2; 7 nucleotides agree with TRBD1. Germline CDR1 and CDR2: SGHTA and FQGNSA. The ends lost 7 bases at V and 2 bases at J; junction bases unmatched: 7. This CDR3 comprises 14 residues. CDR3 sequence (DNA): TGTGCCAGCATGAACAGGGGTTTTCAAGAGACCCAGTACTTC. Amino acids: CASMNRGFQETQYF.

CDR3 sequence (DNA): TGTGCCAGCAGTATATCCGGAGCCCGCACAGATACGCAGTATTTT. Its translation is CASSISGARTDTQYF. The V and J genes are TRBV3-1 and TRBJ2-3; D unresolved. The V and J ends lost 6 bases and 1 base respectively, with 14 bases between them. Germline values: CDR1 LGHDT, CDR2 YNNKEL (reference sequence). This CDR3 is 15 amino acids long.

V usage is TRBV30 and J usage is TRBJ2-7; no firm D call. Trimming stripped 3 bases from V and 2 bases from J, with 11 bases between. The CDR3 totals 13 residues. CDR1 is GTSNPN, CDR2 SVGIG, per germline (reference sequence). For the CDR3, the DNA is TGTGCCTGGAGCCTAGGACGGGCCTACGAGCAGTACTTC. Protein product: CAWSLGRAYEQYF.

The chain joins TRBV20-1 to TRBJ2-2; TRBD2 aligns across 8 bases. The CDR3 is 15 amino acids. Unmatched junction bases numbered 7, after V lost 7 bases and J lost 0 bases. Looked up from germline, CDR1 is DFQATT and CDR2 is SNEGSKA (reference sequence). The CDR3: CSVPGLVTNTGELFF. The CDR3 DNA reads TGCAGTGTCCCGGGACTAGTAACGAACACCGGGGAGCTGTTTTTT.

The chain's CDR3 is CSAEDPPGANVLTF. The CDR3 DNA follows: TGCAGCGCCGAGGATCCACCTGGGGCCAACGTCCTGACTTTC. The rearrangement links TRBV29-1 to TRBJ2-6; D not resolved. Trimming cost V 7 bases and J 2 bases, with 12 bases left between them. CDR3 length: 14 amino acids. Looked up from germline, CDR1 is SQVTM and CDR2 is ANQGSEA.

The chain links TRBV7-2 to TRBJ2-2; 12 nucleotides match TRBD2. CDR3 length: 17 residues. V lost 5 bases and J lost 7; bases outside the gene matches: 11. Germline CDR1 reads SGHTA; CDR2 reads FQGNSA. The CDR3 region has the DNA TGTGCCAGCAGCCGTACCCGGACTAGCGGGATTGGCGGGGAGCTGTTTTTT. Translating it yields CASSRTRTSGIGGELFF.

V is TRBV20-1 and J is TRBJ2-1, with TRBD2 identical over 16 bases. The CDR3 is 16 residues long. With 4 bases clipped from V and 9 bases from J, the junction kept 9 bases outside the gene matches. CDR1 and CDR2 from the germline V gene are DFQATT and SNEGSKA (reference sequence). The CDR3: CSATSGTSGRAREQFF. The CDR3 DNA sequence: TGCAGTGCTACCTCCGGGACTAGCGGGAGGGCCCGTGAGCAGTTCTTC.

The J gene is TRBJ1-1, the V gene TRBV12-3 or TRBV12-4; 8 bases align to TRBD1. The CDR3 extends over 15 amino acids. V shed 4 bases and J 5 bases; nucleotides not matched to a gene: 9. The CDR3 DNA follows: TGTGCCAGCAGTTCGGTCCGGACAGGGAGGACTGAAGCTTTCTTT. Protein product: CASSSVRTGRTEAFF.

The table lists this clonotype with many counts. CDR3 bases: TGTGCCAGCAGCTCCGTCGGGGAGACCCAGTACTTC. It specifies CASSSVGETQYF. V is TRBV7-9 and J is TRBJ2-5; D unclear. CDR3 length equals 12 residues. The V end was cut by 4 bases, the J end by 5 bases, with 8 bases between. Germline V gene data show CDR1 as SEHNR and CDR2 as FQNEAQ (reference sequence).

The CDR3 nucleotides read TGCGCCAGCAGCGTCGGGACAGAGAACACTGAAGCTTTCTTT. Protein: CASSVGTENTEAFF. The chain couples TRBV5-1 to TRBJ1-1; 7 bases fit TRBD1. With V trimmed by 4 bases and J by 1 base, 4 bases remained unmatched. CDR1 SGHRS and CDR2 YFSETQ come from the germline V gene. This CDR3 spans 14 amino acids.

The chain is built from TRBV30 and TRBJ2-2; a weak D match, TRBD2 (5 bases). The ends were cut back, 0 bases at V and 3 bases at J, with 8 bases in the middle. This CDR3 contains 14 residues. Germline V CDR1 and CDR2: GTSNPN, SVGIG (reference sequence). In DNA, the CDR3 is TGTGCCTGGAGTGTACAGCGGTACACCGGGGAGCTGTTTTTT. Its translation: CAWSVQRYTGELFF.

V is TRBV7-8 and J is TRBJ1-2; 10 bases match TRBD1. Germline V CDR1 and CDR2: SGHVS, FQNEAQ. V was clipped by 5 bases and J by 6 bases; unmatched bases: 9. The CDR3 sequence is 15 residues long. DNA for the CDR3: TGTGCCAGCAGCCATTACGACAGGGGGCATAATGGCTACACCTTC. Protein sequence: CASSHYDRGHNGYTF.

This clonotype was seen only a few times. The chain combines TRBV29-1 with TRBJ1-1, with D uncertain. Trimming left V 4 bases short and J 0 bases short, with 9 bases between. The CDR3 covers 13 residues. Germline values: CDR1 SQVTM, CDR2 ANQGSEA. CDR3 residues: CSVAKEMNTEAFF. The DNA for the CDR3 is TGCAGCGTTGCGAAGGAAATGAACACTGAAGCTTTCTTT. Full variable domain (remainder filled in from reference TRBV29-1 and TRBJ1-1): SAVISQKPSRDICQRGTSLTIQCQVDSQVTMMFWYRQQPGQSLTLIATANQGSEATYESGFVIDKFPISRPNLTFSTLTVSNMSPEDSSIYLCSVAKEMNTEAFFGQGTRLTVV.

The chain recombines TRBV5-1 with TRBJ1-1; no firm D call. Trimming left V 5 bases short and J 1 base short, with 12 bases between. The CDR3 is made up of 14 amino acids. Germline CDR1 is SGHRS and CDR2 is YFSETQ. The CDR3 reads CASRVGSRNTEAFF. CDR3 DNA sequence: TGCGCCAGCAGGGTTGGTAGTAGGAACACTGAAGCTTTCTTT.

This clonotype was seen only a few times. The V call is TRBV12-3 or TRBV12-4, the J call TRBJ2-3, with D possibly being TRBD1 (5 bases). The CDR3 is 13 amino acids. V gave up 6 bases and J gave up 0 bases, with 7 bases separating them. CDR3 residues: CASRQGSTDTQYF. DNA for the CDR3: TGTGCCAGCAGGCAGGGCAGCACAGATACGCAGTATTTT.

The rearrangement uses TRBV28 and TRBJ2-7; 7 bases line up with TRBD1. The CDR3 is made up of 15 amino acids. Trimming took 7 bases from V and 2 from J; bases not matched to a gene: 11. Per the germline V gene, CDR1 is MDHEN and CDR2 is SYDVKM. The chain's CDR3 is CASKSPHRGTYEQYF. CDR3 nucleotide sequence: TGTGCCAGCAAATCTCCCCACAGGGGAACCTACGAGCAGTACTTC.

This chain joins TRBV29-1 and TRBJ1-4, with unresolved D. Germline assignment: CDR1 SQVTM and CDR2 ANQGSEA. The CDR3 runs to 11 residues. The DNA of the CDR3 is TGCAGTGTGAGCACTAATGAAAAACTGTTTTTT. Its protein product is CSVSTNEKLFF.

This clonotype was picked up a small number of times. The chain has TRBV20-1 and TRBJ2-1; 10 bases line up with TRBD2. CDR3 size: 13 residues. The V segment lost 5 bases and the J segment 12 bases; nucleotides outside the gene matches: 10. Germline lookup yields CDR1 DFQATT and CDR2 SNEGSKA (reference sequence). CDR3 amino acids: CSAWGLAIWGQFF. The CDR3 DNA follows: TGCAGTGCTTGGGGACTAGCGATTTGGGGGCAGTTCTTC.

This clonotype was detected only a few times. The V and J genes are TRBV20-1 and TRBJ2-7, with D perhaps given as TRBD1 or TRBD2 (6 bases each). The CDR3 consists of 14 residues. Trimming pared 3 bases from V and 1 base from J, leaving 13 bases between. Germline CDR1 DFQATT, CDR2 SNEGSKA (reference sequence). CDR3 coding DNA: TGCAGTGCTAGCCGGGGGCTAAGTTCCTACGAGCAGTACTTC. This sequence encodes CSASRGLSSYEQYF.

V usage is TRBV10-3 and J usage is TRBJ1-2; a weak D match, TRBD1 (6 bases). The germline V gene encodes CDR1 ENHRY and CDR2 SYGVKD. CDR3 length equals 16 residues. V was trimmed by 6 bases and J by 4 bases, leaving 21 bases between them. CDR3 region: CAIRASGTPSRYGYTF. The DNA of the CDR3 is TGTGCCATCAGAGCTTCCGGGACACCCAGTCGCTATGGCTACACCTTC.

This chain uses TRBV5-1 with TRBJ2-5; either TRBD1 or TRBD2 may fit D (6 bases each). This CDR3 contains 16 residues. The germline CDR1 and CDR2 sequences are SGHRS and YFSETQ. V was pared by 0 bases and J by 2 bases, with 14 bases between. This CDR3 reads CASSLDRGPIQETQYF. The DNA for the CDR3 is TGCGCCAGCAGCTTGGATCGGGGGCCGATACAAGAGACCCAGTACTTC.

The chain combines TRBV7-9 with TRBJ2-7; D may match TRBD1 or TRBD2 (6 bases each). This CDR3 region has 17 residues. Trimming stripped 3 bases from V and 0 bases from J, with 18 bases between. CDR1 SEHNR and CDR2 FQNEAQ come from the germline V gene (reference sequence). The CDR3 here is CASSFLGGGVSSYEQYF. DNA of the CDR3: TGTGCCAGCAGCTTTCTCGGGGGCGGGGTTAGCTCCTACGAGCAGTACTTC.

This chain connects TRBV5-1 to TRBJ1-1; no reliable D call. The CDR3 extends over 12 amino acids. Germline values: CDR1 SGHRS, CDR2 YFSETQ. The V gene lost 6 bases and the J gene lost 6 bases, with 12 bases spanning the gap. The CDR3 protein is CASTGGSSEAFF. CDR3 in DNA: TGCGCCAGCACCGGTGGGTCGTCTGAAGCTTTCTTT.

The gene calls are TRBV12-3 or TRBV12-4 and TRBJ1-1; D is uncertain. Trimming shortened V by 2 bases and J by 1 base, and 11 bases separated the two germline ends. The CDR3 runs to 15 residues. CDR3 sequence: CASSLSGDQNTEAFF. In DNA, the CDR3 is TGTGCCAGCAGTTTAAGTGGGGATCAGAACACTGAAGCTTTCTTT.

This clonotype appeared a few times. V gene TRBV4-3 combines with J gene TRBJ2-1; 7 bases agree with TRBD2. The germline V gene has CDR1 LGHNA and CDR2 YSLEER. This CDR3 region has 15 residues. With 4 bases clipped from V and 8 bases from J, the junction kept 11 bases outside the gene matches. CDR3 protein: CASSRNSGGLDEQFF. The CDR3 DNA sequence: TGCGCCAGCAGCCGGAACTCGGGAGGTTTGGATGAGCAGTTCTTC.